What follows are 22 T cell receptor beta chains derived from one specimen sequenced in a study of control samples from healthy donors and cancer patients. Repertoires were generated with immunoSEQ multiplex PCR, while TCRdb's copy carries only in-frame clones and drops some. The repertoire has about 190,000 clones, about 91% of them found once; the top ten carry around 1.9%. Sample: blood. The receptor source for this set is a young man in good health.

The CDR3 DNA sequence: TGCGCCAGCAGTCAATCGAGACGGACAGGGAGTAATGAAAAACTGTTTTTT. Residues: CASSQSRRTGSNEKLFF. The rearrangement joins TRBV23-1 to TRBJ1-4; 8 bases are shared with TRBD1. TRBV23-1 is treated as an ORF (open reading frame) with a function not yet certain. The CDR3 has 17 residues. Trimming removed 0 bases from V and 4 bases from J; junction bases left unmatched: 7.

The chain employs TRBV11-2 and TRBJ2-2, with 8 nucleotides matching TRBD2. CDR1 SGHAT and CDR2 FQNNGV come from the germline V gene. The CDR3 consists of 16 residues. With 11 bases clipped from V and 5 bases from J, the junction kept 16 bases outside the gene matches. The CDR3 region has the DNA TGTGCCTCCAGTAACGGGGGGGCTGGAGAGACCGGGGAGCTGTTTTTT. This sequence encodes CASSNGGAGETGELFF.

The gene calls are TRBV7-6 and TRBJ2-7; TRBD2 matches at 13 bases. The CDR3 length is 16 residues. The trim removed 0 bases at V and 3 bases at J, leaving 2 bases unmatched. Germline V lookup: CDR1 SGHVS, CDR2 FNYEAQ. The CDR3 loop reads CASSLAGTSGVYEQYF. CDR3 in DNA: TGTGCCAGCAGCTTAGCGGGGACTAGCGGGGTCTACGAGCAGTACTTC.

The chain carries TRBV5-1 and TRBJ2-1, with 14 bases aligning to TRBD2. In germline, CDR1 is SGHRS, CDR2 YFSETQ. This CDR3 comprises 18 residues. V shed 1 base, J shed 5 bases, and the junction held 8 bases outside the gene matches. Here the CDR3 DNA reads TGCGCCAGCAGCTTGCCCGGACTAGCGGGGGGCCGAAACAATGAGCAGTTCTTC. Its protein product is CASSLPGLAGGRNNEQFF.

V is TRBV28 and J is TRBJ2-7; D is ambiguous. Germline CDR1 reads MDHEN; CDR2 reads SYDVKM. The CDR3 contains 11 residues. Between the trimmed V and J ends, which lost 5 bases and 7 bases, there was a span of 9 bases. In nucleotides, the CDR3 is TGTGCCAGCAGTCCCGTTGTAGAGCAGTACTTC. This sequence encodes CASSPVVEQYF.

V and J are TRBV6-1 and TRBJ2-1; 11 bases are a match to TRBD2. Germline CDR1 MNHNS, CDR2 SASEGT. V gave up 2 bases and J gave up 7 bases; unmatched junction bases: 4. This CDR3 contains 15 residues. The CDR3 nucleotides are TGTGCCAGCAGTGAAAGTCGACTAGCGGGGAATGAGCAGTTCTTC. Protein: CASSESRLAGNEQFF.

V usage is TRBV15 and J usage is TRBJ2-3; D call uncertain. The CDR3 contains 15 residues. Germline CDR1 LNHNV, CDR2 YYDKDF (reference sequence). The V gene lost 6 bases and the J gene lost 6 bases, with 19 bases spanning the gap. CDR3 region: CATRDQQTLSDTQYF. The CDR3 DNA sequence: TGTGCCACCAGAGATCAACAAACTCTCTCCGATACGCAGTATTTT.

The chain links TRBV5-4 to TRBJ2-3; D assignment may be TRBD1 or TRBD2 (5 bases each). The length of the CDR3 is 18 residues. From germline, CDR1 is SGHNT and CDR2 YYREEE (reference sequence). V was shortened by 0 bases and J by 2 bases, with 19 bases between the two germline ends. The CDR3: CASSLGSWDQKTTDTQYF. The CDR3 region has the DNA TGTGCCAGCAGCTTGGGGTCTTGGGACCAGAAAACCACAGATACGCAGTATTTT.

The rearrangement joins TRBV3-1 (or the pseudogene TRBV3-2) to TRBJ2-2, with 9 bases aligning to TRBD1. This CDR3 has 16 amino acids. V dropped 1 base and J dropped 4; count of bases not matched to a gene: 4. In germline, CDR1 is LGHDT, CDR2 YNNKEL (reference sequence). The CDR3 here is CASSQGGTGFTGELFF. The CDR3, as DNA: TGTGCCAGCAGCCAAGGAGGGACAGGGTTCACCGGGGAGCTGTTTTTT.

This chain uses TRBV10-2 with TRBJ1-5, with TRBD1 as a possible D gene (5 bases). The V end was cut by 6 bases, the J end by 4 bases, with 10 bases between. This CDR3 comprises 13 residues. Germline CDR1 is WSHSY and CDR2 is SAAADI. The CDR3 spells CASSPDINQPQHF. DNA of the CDR3: TGCGCCAGCAGCCCGGACATTAATCAGCCCCAGCATTTT.

The V call is TRBV2, the J call TRBJ2-7, with D possibly matching TRBD1 (6 bases). Germline V gives CDR1 SNHLY, CDR2 FYNNEI. V was shortened by 4 bases and J by 5 bases, with 9 bases between the two germline ends. This CDR3 contains 12 residues. In DNA form, the CDR3 reads TGTGCCAGCAGTGTTTACAGGGACGAGCAGTACTTC. Its protein product is CASSVYRDEQYF.

This sequence joins TRBV27 and TRBJ1-1; 7 positions agree with TRBD1. V gave up 2 bases and J gave up 1 base; unmatched junction bases: 7. Germline V lookup: CDR1 MNHEY, CDR2 SMNVEV (reference sequence). The CDR3 totals 16 residues. The CDR3, as DNA: TGTGCCAGCAGTTTAGGAAACAGGGGTGGGAACACTGAAGCTTTCTTT. Encoded protein: CASSLGNRGGNTEAFF.

This chain links TRBV7-9 with TRBJ1-1; no definite D call. CDR1 SEHNR and CDR2 FQNEAQ come from the germline V gene (reference sequence). The length of the CDR3 is 10 residues. Trimming took 11 bases from V and 4 from J, leaving 8 bases between them. The CDR3 DNA reads TGTGCCGTAGATGTCACTGAAGCTTTCTTT. Translating gives CAVDVTEAFF. Full variable domain (remainder filled in from reference TRBV7-9 and TRBJ1-1): DTGVSQNPRHKITKRGQNVTFRCDPISEHNRLYWYRQTLGQGPEFLTYFQNEAQLEKSRLLSDRFSAERPKGSFSTLEIQRTEQGDSAMYLCAVDVTEAFFGQGTRLTVV.

The CDR3 spells CASSSLGGDSYEQYF. The CDR3 DNA reads TGTGCCAGCAGTTCCCTGGGGGGGGACTCCTACGAGCAGTACTTC. The V and J genes are TRBV27 and TRBJ2-7; 7 bases match TRBD2. Germline CDR1 MNHEY, CDR2 SMNVEV (reference sequence). The CDR3 consists of 15 residues. V lost 4 bases and J lost 0; bases outside the gene matches: 6.

Written as DNA, the CDR3 is TGTGCCAGCAGCCTGGGCCCCGGGGGGGCCGGCGGGGAGCTGTTTTTT. Residues: CASSLGPGGAGGELFF. This chain links TRBV5-6 with TRBJ2-2; 8 bases line up with TRBD2. This CDR3 is 16 amino acids long. The J segment lost 7 bases and the V segment lost 4 bases, leaving 12 bases of the junction unmatched. Germline V gene lookup returns CDR1 SGHDT and CDR2 YYEEEE. Combining the CDR3 with reference TRBV5-6 and TRBJ2-2 gives the whole variable domain DAGVTQSPTHLIKTRGQQVTLRCSPKSGHDTVSWYQQALGQGPQFIFQYYEEEERQRGNFPDRFSGHQFPNYSSELNVNALLLGDSALYLCASSLGPGGAGGELFFGEGSRLTVL.

The rearrangement joins TRBV2 to TRBJ2-7; 7 nucleotides align to TRBD2. Germline-derived CDR1 and CDR2 are SNHLY and FYNNEI. CDR3 length equals 14 residues. V was pared by 10 bases and J by 4 bases, with 13 bases of the junction left unmatched. In nucleotides, the CDR3 is TGTGCCACCTGGGGGGAGCGGGGCAATTACGAGCAGTACTTC. This codes for CATWGERGNYEQYF.

V is TRBV19 and J is TRBJ1-2; D ambiguous. CDR1 is LNHDA and CDR2 is SQIVND in the germline V gene (reference sequence). The V gene lost 9 bases and the J gene lost 5 bases, with 16 bases spanning the gap. The CDR3 contains 13 residues. CDR3 in amino acids: CASSPQLSYGYTF. The CDR3 nucleotides read TGTGCCAGCTCCCCACAGCTCTCTTATGGCTACACCTTC.

This clone was found a few times. CDR3 amino acids: CASSQPRQGNSPLHF. The CDR3 coding sequence is TGCGCCAGCAGCCAACCTAGACAGGGTAATTCACCCCTCCACTTT. This sequence joins TRBV4-1 and TRBJ1-6, with 7 bases fitting TRBD1. Germline trimming cut 2 bases from V and 6 bases from J; bases unmatched to any gene: 4. From germline, CDR1 is MGHRA and CDR2 YSYEKL. This CDR3 comprises 15 residues.

The chain employs TRBV5-1 and TRBJ1-1; D not resolved. The germline V gene has CDR1 SGHRS and CDR2 YFSETQ. The CDR3 length is 11 residues. With 5 bases removed from V and 7 bases from J, the gap between germline ends came to 9 bases. The CDR3 DNA reads as TGCGCCAGCAGGGAGGACGGTGAAGCTTTCTTT. This codes for CASREDGEAFF.

This chain connects TRBV3-1 (or the pseudogene TRBV3-2) to TRBJ1-6; weak D call: TRBD1 (5 bases). Germline lookup yields CDR1 LGHDT and CDR2 YNNKEL (reference sequence). The V end was cut by 4 bases, the J end by 4 bases, with 14 bases between. The CDR3 totals 16 residues. CDR3 amino acids: CASSPNWGAYNSPLHF. In nucleotides, the CDR3 is TGTGCCAGCAGCCCCAACTGGGGCGCGTATAATTCACCCCTCCACTTT.

The rearrangement links TRBV5-1 to TRBJ2-3; 7 bases are shared with TRBD1. This CDR3 region has 15 residues. Germline-derived CDR1 and CDR2 are SGHRS and YFSETQ. The ends lost 3 bases at V and 2 bases at J; junction bases unmatched: 6. CDR3 DNA: TGCGCCAGCAGCTCTTCAGGGGGATTCACAGATACGCAGTATTTT. Protein sequence: CASSSSGGFTDTQYF.

On this clone itself: The sample carries other DNA sequences with the same CDR3. This chain links TRBV11-2 with TRBJ2-3; 13 bases fit TRBD2. The germline CDR1 and CDR2 sequences are SGHAT and FQNNGV. CDR3 length: 19 residues. Trimming cost V 3 bases and J 6 bases; bases outside gene matches: 15. DNA for the CDR3: TGTGCCAGCAGCTTCTGGACTAGCGGGGGTCCTTCCAGGGGGGATACGCAGTATTTT. This gives the protein CASSFWTSGGPSRGDTQYF.